The 25 T cell receptor beta chains listed next were all sequenced from one sample in a study of shared clonotypes between healthy human individuals. The assay was immunoSEQ multiplex PCR, and TCRdb's table has in-frame clones only and misses some. This sample carries roughly 2.6 million clones, around nine tenths of them seen once, and the ten largest clones take around 0.14%. The specimen was naive CD4+ T cells sorted from blood. Subset given: CD45RA+ positively selected. These receptors all stem from a man between 18 and 35 years old in good health.

J is TRBJ2-3 and V is TRBV18, with 14 bases fitting TRBD2. The germline CDR1 and CDR2 sequences are KGHSH and LQKENI. J was trimmed by 1 base and V by 5 bases; bases with no gene match: 2. The CDR3 is 16 residues long. CDR3 DNA sequence: TGTGCCAGCTCAACGGGACTAGCGGGAGGCACAGATACGCAGTATTTT. Translated, it gives CASSTGLAGGTDTQYF.

J is TRBJ2-1 and V is TRBV5-1, with 7 bases aligning to TRBD1. J gave up 0 bases and V 4 bases, and 10 bases lay outside the gene matches. The CDR3 length is 17 residues. Germline CDR1 SGHRS, CDR2 YFSETQ. As DNA, the CDR3 is TGCGCCAGCAGCCTAATGACGGGACAGAGCTCCTACAATGAGCAGTTCTTC. It is translated as CASSLMTGQSSYNEQFF.

The chain employs TRBV11-2 and TRBJ2-1; the D is unclear. Trimming stripped 5 bases from V and 2 bases from J, with 10 bases between. CDR3 size: 14 residues. The germline gives CDR1 SGHAT, CDR2 FQNNGV. The CDR3 DNA sequence: TGTGCCAGCAGCCCCCTCCCCCCCTACAATGAGCAGTTCTTC. It codes for CASSPLPPYNEQFF.

The chain is built from TRBV19 and TRBJ2-6; 8 nucleotides match TRBD1. V lost 7 bases and J lost 3; bases outside the gene matches: 5. CDR3 length equals 15 residues. The V gene's germline CDR1 is LNHDA and CDR2 SQIVND (reference sequence). The DNA for the CDR3 is TGTGCCAGTAACTTCAGGGGGCGTGGGGCCAACGTCCTGACTTTC. Protein sequence: CASNFRGRGANVLTF. The whole variable domain, remainder taken from reference TRBV19 and TRBJ2-6, is DGGITQSPKYLFRKEGQNVTLSCEQNLNHDAMYWYRQDPGQGLRLIYYSQIVNDFQKGDIAEGYSVSREKKESFPLTVTSAQKNPTAFYLCASNFRGRGANVLTFGAGSRLTVL.

The chain recombines TRBV2 with TRBJ1-2; D unresolved. The CDR3 runs 16 residues. Germline V gene lookup returns CDR1 SNHLY and CDR2 FYNNEI. V was clipped by 3 bases and J by 8 bases, with 22 bases between them. DNA of the CDR3: TGTGCCAGCAGTGAGGATAGTATCCGTGGCGCTGGAGGCTACACCTTC. Amino acid sequence: CASSEDSIRGAGGYTF.

V is TRBV9 and J is TRBJ1-6; no firm D call. Germline V gene data show CDR1 as SGDLS and CDR2 as YYNGEE. The CDR3 length is 14 residues. Trimming took 1 base from V and 5 from J, leaving 7 bases between them. The CDR3 DNA reads TGTGCCAGCAGCGTAAGTCAAGATAATTCACCCCTCCACTTT. This codes for CASSVSQDNSPLHF. Filled out from reference TRBV9 and TRBJ1-6, the complete variable domain reads DSGVTQTPKHLITATGQRVTLRCSPRSGDLSVYWYQQSLDQGLQFLIQYYNGEERAKGNILERFSAQQFPDLHSELNLSSLELGDSALYFCASSVSQDNSPLHFGNGTRLTVT.

This chain links TRBV18 with TRBJ2-3, with TRBD1 matching over 9 bases. This CDR3 comprises 17 residues. V dropped 6 bases and J dropped 2; count of bases not matched to a gene: 12. Germline CDR1 and CDR2: KGHSH and LQKENI. The CDR3 sequence is CASSPDRGDLYTDTQYF. CDR3 DNA sequence: TGTGCCAGCTCGCCCGACAGGGGGGACCTTTACACAGATACGCAGTATTTT.

V gene TRBV6-1 combines with J gene TRBJ2-7, with a tentative D call TRBD2 (5 bases). The CDR3 has 14 residues. Trimming pared 3 bases from V and 2 bases from J, leaving 11 bases between. Germline V CDR1 and CDR2: MNHNS, SASEGT. CDR3 protein: CASSDGDPPYEQYF. CDR3 coding DNA: TGTGCCAGCAGTGACGGGGATCCCCCCTACGAGCAGTACTTC.

Regarding this clone: Distinct nucleotide sequences in the sample also encode this CDR3. V gene TRBV7-9 combines with J gene TRBJ2-7; D is perhaps TRBD1 (6 bases). Trimming stripped 2 bases from V and 4 bases from J, with 12 bases between. The V gene's germline CDR1 is SEHNR and CDR2 FQNEAQ (reference sequence). The CDR3 sequence is 14 residues long. CDR3 residues: CASSLTQGPYEQYF. As DNA, the CDR3 is TGTGCCAGCAGCTTAACGCAGGGGCCGTACGAGCAGTACTTC. Using reference TRBV7-9 and TRBJ2-7 for the parts outside the CDR3, the full variable domain is DTGVSQNPRHKITKRGQNVTFRCDPISEHNRLYWYRQTLGQGPEFLTYFQNEAQLEKSRLLSDRFSAERPKGSFSTLEIQRTEQGDSAMYLCASSLTQGPYEQYFGPGTRLTVT.

This clone was counted a single time. The J gene is TRBJ2-3, the V gene TRBV18; D may match TRBD1 or TRBD2 (5 bases each). CDR1 is KGHSH and CDR2 is LQKENI in the germline V gene. The CDR3 sequence is 15 residues long. V was pared by 6 bases and J by 0 bases, with 13 bases between. The CDR3 spells CASSPGASSTDTQYF. CDR3 nucleotide sequence: TGTGCCAGCTCGCCCGGGGCAAGTAGCACAGATACGCAGTATTTT.

The chain has TRBV7-2 and TRBJ2-5; 9 nucleotides line up with TRBD1. The CDR3 consists of 15 residues. The germline V gene encodes CDR1 SGHTA and CDR2 FQGNSA. Trimming cost V 4 bases and J 4 bases; bases outside gene matches: 7. Here the CDR3 DNA reads TGTGCCAGCAGCTCGGACAGGGGAAATCGAGAGACCCAGTACTTC. This sequence encodes CASSSDRGNRETQYF.

Comment on this clone: The same CDR3 arises from other DNA sequences in this sample as well. The chain combines TRBV5-1 with TRBJ1-2, with D possibly being TRBD1 (5 bases). The CDR3 sequence is 13 residues long. With 0 bases removed from V and 8 bases from J, the gap between germline ends came to 11 bases. Germline V gene lookup returns CDR1 SGHRS and CDR2 YFSETQ. CDR3 in amino acids: CASSLGQGPGYTF. The CDR3 bases are TGCGCCAGCAGCTTGGGGCAGGGCCCCGGCTACACCTTC.

This rearrangement joins TRBV28 to TRBJ2-3; D perhaps matches TRBD2 (5 bases). Germline values: CDR1 MDHEN, CDR2 SYDVKM. The CDR3 spans 12 residues. V lost 2 bases and J lost 7, with 7 bases in between. CDR3: CASSLRGNTQYF. CDR3 sequence (DNA): TGTGCCAGCAGTTTACGGGGAAATACGCAGTATTTT.

The V and J genes are TRBV2 and TRBJ2-3; 14 bases are a match to TRBD2. Looked up from germline, CDR1 is SNHLY and CDR2 is FYNNEI. V was clipped by 1 base and J by 5 bases; unmatched bases: 5. This CDR3 is 17 amino acids long. The CDR3 here is CASSEGTSGGFVDTQYF. CDR3 sequence (DNA): TGTGCCAGCAGTGAAGGGACTAGCGGGGGGTTTGTAGATACGCAGTATTTT.

This chain links TRBV6-6 with TRBJ2-7, with D possibly matching TRBD2 (5 bases). Trimming took 5 bases from V and 0 from J, leaving 14 bases between them. CDR3 length: 15 amino acids. CDR1 and CDR2 from the germline V gene are MNHNY and SVGAGI (reference sequence). This CDR3 is CASSPRAHLSYEQYF. The CDR3, as DNA: TGTGCCAGCAGTCCGCGGGCGCATCTCTCCTACGAGCAGTACTTC.

This chain joins TRBV6-5 and TRBJ2-5; D may be TRBD1 (6 bases). The CDR3 is 14 amino acids. CDR1 and CDR2 (germline): MNHEY, SVGAGI. The ends were cut back, 2 bases at V and 11 bases at J, with 18 bases in the middle. Written as DNA, the CDR3 is TGTGCCAGCAGTTACCTTACGTCAGGGCAGGGGCAGTACTTC. This encodes CASSYLTSGQGQYF.

This chain connects TRBV10-3 to TRBJ2-5, with TRBD2 identical over 13 bases. The CDR3 has 15 residues. In germline, CDR1 is ENHRY, CDR2 SYGVKD. V was pared by 4 bases and J by 4 bases, with 3 bases of the junction left unmatched. For the CDR3, the DNA is TGTGCCATCAGTGGACTAGCGGGAGGTTCAGAGACCCAGTACTTC. Translating it yields CAISGLAGGSETQYF.

This clone was seen once. Other DNA sequences in the same sample also yield this CDR3. V usage is TRBV4-1 and J usage is TRBJ1-2; D not certain. The CDR3 extends over 14 amino acids. Germline-derived CDR1 and CDR2 are MGHRA and YSYEKL. Trimming took off 0 bases at V and 3 bases at J, with 8 bases between the two ends. DNA of the CDR3: TGCGCCAGCAGCCAAGATCGCGGATACTATGGCTACACCTTC. It specifies CASSQDRGYYGYTF.

This clone was picked up one time. This chain links TRBV7-9 with TRBJ1-2; the D is unclear. Germline V CDR1 and CDR2: SEHNR, FQNEAQ (reference sequence). V lost 5 bases and J 2 bases, leaving 9 bases between the germline ends. The CDR3 length is 13 residues. The CDR3 region has the DNA TGTGCCAGCAGCGAGGACGGGAACTATGGCTACACCTTC. Translation: CASSEDGNYGYTF.

The chain combines TRBV19 with TRBJ2-4, with a weak D call TRBD2 (6 bases). Deletions cut 4 bases from V and 1 base from J, with 17 bases between. Looked up from germline, CDR1 is LNHDA and CDR2 is SQIVND (reference sequence). The CDR3 is 17 residues long. The CDR3 is CASSSSGGRRAKNIQYF. In DNA, the CDR3 is TGTGCCAGTAGTAGCAGTGGGGGGAGGAGGGCCAAAAACATTCAGTACTTC. The whole variable domain, remainder taken from reference TRBV19 and TRBJ2-4, is DGGITQSPKYLFRKEGQNVTLSCEQNLNHDAMYWYRQDPGQGLRLIYYSQIVNDFQKGDIAEGYSVSREKKESFPLTVTSAQKNPTAFYLCASSSSGGRRAKNIQYFGAGTRLSVL.

DNA for the CDR3: TGCGCCAGCAGCTCGGCAGGGGTCACTGAAGCTTTCTTT. Translated: CASSSAGVTEAFF. The genes are TRBV5-1 and TRBJ1-1; D is perhaps TRBD1 (6 bases). Germline CDR1 is SGHRS and CDR2 is YFSETQ. The CDR3 spans 13 residues. With 3 bases removed from V and 4 bases from J, the gap between germline ends came to 10 bases.

The chain has TRBV19 and TRBJ1-5; tentative D call: TRBD1 (5 bases). Germline CDR1 reads LNHDA; CDR2 reads SQIVND (reference sequence). The length of the CDR3 is 15 residues. V shed 7 bases and J shed 0 bases, with 13 bases lying between them. CDR3 in amino acids: CASTLRDYSNQPQHF. The CDR3 nucleotides read TGTGCCAGTACTCTGAGGGACTATAGCAATCAGCCCCAGCATTTT.

On this clone: Other nucleotide sequences in the sample specify the same CDR3. V and J are TRBV5-1 and TRBJ2-7; D perhaps matches TRBD2 (6 bases). The V end was cut by 0 bases, the J end by 5 bases, with 9 bases between. Germline V CDR1 and CDR2: SGHRS, YFSETQ. This CDR3 has 13 amino acids. Here the CDR3 reads CASSLAGVDEQYF. The CDR3 DNA reads TGCGCCAGCAGCTTGGCGGGGGTGGACGAGCAGTACTTC. Complete variable domain (other parts from reference TRBV5-1 and TRBJ2-7): KAGVTQTPRYLIKTRGQQVTLSCSPISGHRSVSWYQQTPGQGLQFLFEYFSETQRNKGNFPGRFSGRQFSNSRSEMNVSTLELGDSALYLCASSLAGVDEQYFGPGTRLTVT.

The V gene is TRBV9, the J gene TRBJ2-5; 7 bases fit TRBD2. This CDR3 comprises 18 residues. Trimming at V came to 1 base and at J to 4 bases, leaving 16 bases not matched to a gene. Germline CDR1 SGDLS, CDR2 YYNGEE. The CDR3 nucleotides read TGTGCCAGCAGCGTACCGCCGACGAGACAGCGGGATAGAGAGACCCAGTACTTC. This codes for CASSVPPTRQRDRETQYF. The full variable domain, in which reference TRBV9 and TRBJ2-5 provide the parts outside the CDR3, is DSGVTQTPKHLITATGQRVTLRCSPRSGDLSVYWYQQSLDQGLQFLIQYYNGEERAKGNILERFSAQQFPDLHSELNLSSLELGDSALYFCASSVPPTRQRDRETQYFGPGTRLLVL.

The chain recombines TRBV19 with TRBJ1-2; weak D call: TRBD1 (5 bases). Trimming shortened V by 5 bases and J by 5 bases, and 9 bases separated the two germline ends. Per the germline V gene, CDR1 is LNHDA and CDR2 is SQIVND (reference sequence). The CDR3 is 12 residues long. Here the CDR3 reads CASSVQGYGYTF. The CDR3, as DNA: TGTGCCAGTAGTGTCCAGGGTTATGGCTACACCTTC.